The present TCR beta chain was sequenced within a study of blood T cell repertoires in COVID-19. Study as a whole: The study drew acute and convalescent COVID-19 samples from the United States, Italy and Spain. Sources were T cells, B-cell-depleted T cells, or PBMCs; the material itself was cDNA or gDNA.

Authors' methods: Estimated nucleated cell counts came from reference gene primer amplification. Method: immunoSEQ multiplex PCR; TCRdb's copy keeps in-frame clones and lacks some. The V and J calls and the clone size are those of that table, but D and trimming were determined from the DNA. The data contain 200,000 to 250,000 clones, 85% to 90% of them singletons. The specimen was peripheral blood. This receptor was identified in a man aged 60-69 years with acute or convalescent COVID-19.

CDR3 nucleotides: TGCGCCAGCAGCTTGGGGGGCCGACGGAATCAGCCCCAGCATTTT. Its translation is CASSLGGRRNQPQHF. The chain has TRBV5-1 and TRBJ1-5; D perhaps matches TRBD1 (5 bases). The germline gives CDR1 SGHRS, CDR2 YFSETQ. Trimming cost V 0 bases and J 4 bases, with 11 bases left between them. The CDR3 covers 15 residues.